This record concerns one T cell receptor beta chain sequence. These data come from a study of blood T cell repertoires in COVID-19. At the level of the study: The study drew acute and convalescent COVID-19 samples from the United States, Italy and Spain. PBMCs, B-cell-depleted T cells, or T cells provided the cDNA or gDNA that made up the material.

The V gene's germline CDR1 is SQVTM and CDR2 ANQGSEA. This CDR3 comprises 15 residues. V was clipped by 5 bases and J by 0 bases, with 17 bases between them. Only in-frame clones appear in the TCRdb table, and some are missing; sequencing was by immunoSEQ multiplex PCR. Of roughly 190,000 clones in the sample, approximately 90% were seen once. The sequence was collected from a man aged 40-49 years with active or convalescent COVID-19. What was sequenced was peripheral blood. V and J are TRBV29-1 and TRBJ2-7; the D gene is possibly TRBD1 (5 bases). The DNA of the CDR3 is TGCAGCGTTCTCGGTGCGACAGCTCTCTCCTACGAGCAGTACTTC. Translation gives CSVLGATALSYEQYF.